This T cell receptor beta chain comes out of a study of blood T cells in healthy people across ages. Germline trimming cut 5 bases from V and 8 bases from J; bases unmatched to any gene: 6. The CDR3 length is 13 residues. CDR1 SGHRS and CDR2 YFSETQ come from the germline V gene. Using a J-beta primer mix together with a sample-barcoded 5' primer, a second PCR was run for roughly 6 to 12 cycles. A single record per CDR3 protein comes from TCRdb applying MiXCR to the 5' RACE reads. The table has 650,000 or so distinct CDR3 sequences, about 51% seen once. Material for sequencing was blood. This sequence was found in a woman at least 80 years old in good health. The chain recombines TRBV5-1 with TRBJ2-1, with TRBD1 matching over 8 bases. CDR3 sequence reads: CASSSQGVYEQFF. DNA of the CDR3: TGCGCCAGCAGTTCACAGGGGGTCTATGAGCAGTTCTTC.